One and the same sample provided the 17 T cell receptor beta chains below, sequenced in a study of blood T cell repertoires in COVID-19. Profiled with immunoSEQ multiplex PCR; TCRdb holds only in-frame clones, not every one. The sample holds 170,000 or so clones; 88% are singletons and the top ten take approximately 7%. The sequencing sample was made of PBMCs or T cells enriched from blood (not recorded which). These receptors originate from a woman aged 45-59 years who had recovered from COVID-19.

The chain is built from TRBV5-8 and TRBJ2-5, with D possibly being TRBD1 (6 bases). Per the germline V gene, CDR1 is SGHTS and CDR2 is YDEGEE. V was clipped by 1 base and J by 5 bases, with 18 bases between them. The length of the CDR3 is 16 residues. The CDR3 coding sequence is TGTGCCAGCAGCTTGACTCCGGGCAGGGGTGAGGAGACCCAGTACTTC. Protein sequence: CASSLTPGRGEETQYF.

This clone has a single count. The chain links TRBV18 to TRBJ1-1; TRBD1 is a possible D gene (6 bases). Trimming took 2 bases from V and 0 from J, leaving 10 bases between them. Per germline, CDR1 KGHSH and CDR2 LQKENI. This CDR3 is built from 15 residues. In nucleotides, the CDR3 is TGTGCCAGCTCACCAGGGGGCGGGTTGAACACTGAAGCTTTCTTT. Translation gives CASSPGGGLNTEAFF.

This CDR3 reads CASSLQGARTEAFF. For the CDR3, the DNA is TGTGCCAGCAGCCTACAGGGGGCGAGGACTGAAGCTTTCTTT. The rearrangement joins TRBV7-2 to TRBJ1-1, with 9 bases aligning to TRBD1. The junction had 6 bases not matched to a gene; V was cut back by 5 bases and J by 5 bases. Germline V gene sequence: CDR1 SGHTA, CDR2 FQGNSA. CDR3 size: 14 residues.

The CDR3 reads CASMPRGDQGSPLHF. CDR3 nucleotide sequence: TGTGCCAGCATGCCCAGGGGCGACCAGGGTTCACCCCTCCACTTT. The chain uses TRBV2 and TRBJ1-6; weak D call: TRBD1 (6 bases). The CDR3 covers 15 residues. V dropped 7 bases and J dropped 9 bases, with 19 bases sitting between them. CDR1 is SNHLY and CDR2 is FYNNEI in the germline V gene.

V and J are TRBV6-5 and TRBJ2-1, with 8 positions matching TRBD1. Trimming removed 2 bases from V and 9 bases from J; junction bases left unmatched: 12. The CDR3 spans 16 residues. Germline V CDR1 and CDR2: MNHEY, SVGAGI. Here the CDR3 reads CASSYTLGQGASEQFF. CDR3 DNA sequence: TGTGCCAGCAGTTACACCCTCGGACAGGGTGCTAGTGAGCAGTTCTTC.

The chain employs TRBV7-2 and TRBJ2-2; D gene uncertain. CDR1 and CDR2 (germline): SGHTA, FQGNSA. V was trimmed by 5 bases and J by 0 bases, leaving 7 bases between them. The CDR3 loop spans 14 amino acids. The CDR3 region has the DNA TGTGCCAGCAGCCGCGACACGAACACCGGGGAGCTGTTTTTT. Translated, it gives CASSRDTNTGELFF.

The V call is TRBV6-2 or TRBV6-3, the J call TRBJ1-1; 9 nucleotides agree with TRBD1. The V gene end was trimmed by 6 bases and the J gene end by 6 bases; junction bases not matched to a gene: 17. Germline CDR1 MNHEY, CDR2 SVGEGT. The CDR3 is 17 amino acids. The CDR3 here is CASSALLLPGQGSEAFF. The CDR3 DNA sequence: TGTGCCAGCAGCGCCCTTTTACTTCCGGGACAGGGTTCTGAAGCTTTCTTT.

CDR3 in amino acids: CASTYGGQRYEQYF. CDR3 nucleotide sequence: TGTGCCAGCACCTATGGCGGACAAAGATACGAGCAGTACTTC. The chain uses TRBV11-3 and TRBJ2-7; D possibly corresponds to TRBD1 (5 bases). The CDR3 has 14 residues. Germline CDR1 SGHNT, CDR2 YENEEA. Trimming removed 7 bases at V and 4 bases at J, with 17 bases between. Full variable domain (remainder filled in from reference TRBV11-3 and TRBJ2-7): EAGVVQSPRYKIIEKKQPVAFWCNPISGHNTLYWYLQNLGQGPELLIRYENEEAVDDSQLPKDRFSAERLKGVDSTLKIQPAELGDSAVYLCASTYGGQRYEQYFGPGTRLTVT.

This sequence joins TRBV6-1 and TRBJ1-2; D ambiguous. The V end lost 1 base, the J end lost 3 bases, and 6 bases lay between the germline ends. The CDR3 has 13 residues. Germline loops: CDR1 MNHNS, CDR2 SASEGT. CDR3 protein: CASSEGRHYGYTF. DNA for the CDR3: TGTGCCAGCAGTGAAGGGAGGCACTATGGCTACACCTTC.

Worth noting for this clone: Other DNA sequences in this sample translate to the same CDR3. The V call is TRBV18, the J call TRBJ1-1; D is ambiguous. CDR1 is KGHSH, CDR2 LQKENI, per germline. The CDR3 has 14 residues. V lost 3 bases to trimming and J lost 5 bases, with 13 bases between them. This CDR3 reads CASSPQTGRTEAFF. The CDR3 nucleotides are TGTGCCAGCTCACCTCAGACGGGGAGGACTGAAGCTTTCTTT. Variable domain in full (rest from reference TRBV18 and TRBJ1-1): NAGVMQNPRHLVRRRGQEARLRCSPMKGHSHVYWYRQLPEEGLKFMVYLQKENIIDESGMPKERFSAEFPKEGPSILRIQQVVRGDSAAYFCASSPQTGRTEAFFGQGTRLTVV.

The V and J genes are TRBV5-1 and TRBJ2-6; weak D call: TRBD1 (6 bases). The germline gives CDR1 SGHRS, CDR2 YFSETQ. The CDR3 totals 19 residues. The germline V and J ends were trimmed by 2 bases and 4 bases, with 22 bases remaining between them. The CDR3 protein is CASSLGPGQGGAGANVLTF. CDR3 nucleotide sequence: TGCGCCAGCAGCTTAGGACCGGGACAAGGGGGTGCCGGGGCCAACGTCCTGACTTTC. Together with reference TRBV5-1 and TRBJ2-6, the CDR3 gives the full variable domain: KAGVTQTPRYLIKTRGQQVTLSCSPISGHRSVSWYQQTPGQGLQFLFEYFSETQRNKGNFPGRFSGRQFSNSRSEMNVSTLELGDSALYLCASSLGPGQGGAGANVLTFGAGSRLTVL.

This clone occurred once. The rearrangement uses TRBV29-1 and TRBJ1-1, with TRBD1 identical over 7 bases. Germline lookup yields CDR1 SQVTM and CDR2 ANQGSEA. There are 14 residues in the CDR3. V dropped 7 bases and J dropped 4; count of bases not matched to a gene: 12. The CDR3 sequence is CSAIYRGRGTEAFF. The CDR3 nucleotides are TGCAGCGCAATCTACAGGGGTCGTGGCACTGAAGCTTTCTTT.

The chain uses TRBV23-1 and TRBJ2-3; D is uncertain. TRBV23-1 is an ORF; its function is uncertain. CDR3 size: 10 residues. V lost 3 bases and J 14 bases, leaving 9 bases between the germline ends. The CDR3 DNA sequence: TGCGCCAGCAGTCAGGAAAACAGGTATTTT. Translated: CASSQENRYF.

The chain joins TRBV2 to TRBJ2-1, with 12 bases aligning to TRBD2. V dropped 6 bases and J dropped 6; count of bases not matched to a gene: 15. This CDR3 spans 18 amino acids. Germline V gene sequence: CDR1 SNHLY, CDR2 FYNNEI. Here the CDR3 DNA reads TGTGCCAGCAGCGGCGACAGGGTGACTAGCGGGGGCCTCAATGAGCAGTTCTTC. Its protein product is CASSGDRVTSGGLNEQFF.

J is TRBJ1-2 and V is TRBV7-2, with 8 positions matching TRBD1. Trimming removed 10 bases from V and 3 bases from J; junction bases left unmatched: 16. CDR1 and CDR2 (germline): SGHTA, FQGNSA. This CDR3 contains 16 residues. The chain's CDR3 is CATPSRGDRLHYGYTF. The CDR3 nucleotides are TGTGCCACGCCCTCCCGGGGGGACAGGCTTCACTATGGCTACACCTTC.

The chain recombines TRBV30 with TRBJ1-2, with D possibly matching TRBD1 (6 bases). Germline V gene sequence: CDR1 GTSNPN, CDR2 SVGIG (reference sequence). The CDR3 is 13 residues long. V dropped 7 bases and J dropped 4 bases, with 16 bases sitting between them. This CDR3 reads CAYPDSGGYGYTF. The CDR3 bases are TGTGCCTACCCGGACAGTGGGGGCTATGGCTACACCTTC.

About this clone: An end of the junction differs from the germline gene, which may be a read error. The J gene is TRBJ2-5, the V gene TRBV7-7, with 9 bases identical to TRBD1. This CDR3 region has 15 residues. Germline CDR1 SSHAT, CDR2 FNYEAQ (reference sequence). CDR3 nucleotides: TGTGCTAGCAGCTTAGGGACAGGGACGCAAGAGACCCAGTACTTC. Translation gives CASSLGTGTQETQYF.